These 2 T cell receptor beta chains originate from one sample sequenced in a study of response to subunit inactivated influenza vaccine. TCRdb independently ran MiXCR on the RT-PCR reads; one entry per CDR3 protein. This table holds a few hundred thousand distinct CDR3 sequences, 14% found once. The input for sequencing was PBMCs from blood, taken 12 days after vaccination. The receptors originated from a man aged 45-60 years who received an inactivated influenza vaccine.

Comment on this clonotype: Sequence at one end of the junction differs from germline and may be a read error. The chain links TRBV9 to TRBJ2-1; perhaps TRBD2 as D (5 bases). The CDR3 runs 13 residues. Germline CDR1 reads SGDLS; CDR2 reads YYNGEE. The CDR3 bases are TGTGCCAGCAGCGTAGTTGGTAGCGAGACCCCCGTCTTC. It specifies CASSVVGSETPVF.

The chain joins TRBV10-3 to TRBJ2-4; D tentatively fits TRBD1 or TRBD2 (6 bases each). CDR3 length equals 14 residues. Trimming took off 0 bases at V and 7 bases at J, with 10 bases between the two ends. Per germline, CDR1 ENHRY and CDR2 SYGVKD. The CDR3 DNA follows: TGTGCCATCAGTGAGTCGACAGGAGGGAACATTCAGTACTTC. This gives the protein CAISESTGGNIQYF.